These T cell receptor beta chains were read from a single sample in a study of blood T cell repertoires in COVID-19. Profiling relied on immunoSEQ multiplex PCR, and the TCRdb table lists in-frame clones only, not all of them. Here the sample spans around 46,000 clones, approximately 85% being singletons. The specimen was peripheral blood. The receptor set was obtained from a human donor in a cohort sampled during active COVID-19. Each CDR3 is given without its conserved first and last residue. D genes are given only for firm matches. Size is omitted from some rows. Given values are once, few, many or a class for expanded clones.

.	.	TRBV6-1	TRBJ2-1	ASSEAQDSFSSYNEQF
.	.	TRBV4-1	TRBJ1-4	ASGLLFGEKLF
TRBD1	.	TRBV19	TRBJ1-5	ASRTGSGLISNQPQH
.	.	TRBV7-8	TRBJ1-1	ASSTWGGNTEAF
.	once	TRBV5-6	TRBJ2-4	ASSFLGRNIQY
TRBD2	.	TRBV19	TRBJ2-7	ASSKGSSGNSYEQY
TRBD2	.	TRBV6-6	TRBJ2-1	ATGGGYEQF
TRBD2	.	TRBV5-1	TRBJ2-1	ARSAGGAGNEQF
.	few	TRBV12-3/TRBV12-4	TRBJ1-2	ASRPQSLYGYT
TRBD2	.	TRBV5-1	TRBJ2-1	ASCLSSGNNNEQF
.	.	TRBV2	TRBJ1-6	ASREPESPLH
TRBD1	.	TRBV12-3/TRBV12-4	TRBJ2-7	ASSATGSYEQY
.	few	TRBV2	TRBJ2-7	ASSGMEARGSYEQY
TRBD2	.	TRBV5-5	TRBJ2-1	ASSYGLARNEQF
.	once	TRBV6-5	TRBJ1-1	ASSHRGGYEAF
TRBD1	.	TRBV11-2	TRBJ1-2	ASSSGQGAVGYT
TRBD2	.	TRBV5-1	TRBJ2-5	ASSLASTSGGVETQY
.	once	TRBV3-1/TRBV3-2	TRBJ1-2	ASSQSQGGYT
TRBD2	.	TRBV29-1	TRBJ2-1	SVARLAGGNNEQF
.	few	TRBV4-2	TRBJ1-5	ASSQVGGDFVNQPQH
.	.	TRBV19	TRBJ1-2	ASSREDRTNYGYT
.	.	TRBV9	TRBJ1-6	ASSVGSGDGSPLH
TRBD1	.	TRBV5-1	TRBJ2-7	ASSLGSGGLYEQY
TRBD1	.	TRBV2	TRBJ1-2	ASSEEGQINYGYT
.	.	TRBV3-1/TRBV3-2	TRBJ2-3	ASSPRWSTDTQY
.	few	TRBV29-1	TRBJ2-1	SAQVVNEQF
.	.	TRBV6-2/TRBV6-3	TRBJ2-3	ASSDQGLGTDTQY
.	.	TRBV19	TRBJ1-2	ASSIGHRREDVGYT
TRBD1	.	TRBV5-1	TRBJ2-1	ASSLMGTGSREQF
TRBD1	once	TRBV5-6	TRBJ1-1	ASSLRGLTEAF
TRBD2	.	TRBV5-1	TRBJ2-1	ASSFSGGAGNEQF
.	.	TRBV2	TRBJ1-3	ASRRGLGGNTIY
TRBD1	.	TRBV18	TRBJ2-6	ASSSGQGLAGANVLT
.	.	TRBV4-1	TRBJ1-1	ASSQGVGRDTEAF
TRBD1	.	TRBV18	TRBJ2-2	ASSPLDRAGHGELF
.	once	TRBV19	TRBJ2-1	ASRKDRESYNEQF